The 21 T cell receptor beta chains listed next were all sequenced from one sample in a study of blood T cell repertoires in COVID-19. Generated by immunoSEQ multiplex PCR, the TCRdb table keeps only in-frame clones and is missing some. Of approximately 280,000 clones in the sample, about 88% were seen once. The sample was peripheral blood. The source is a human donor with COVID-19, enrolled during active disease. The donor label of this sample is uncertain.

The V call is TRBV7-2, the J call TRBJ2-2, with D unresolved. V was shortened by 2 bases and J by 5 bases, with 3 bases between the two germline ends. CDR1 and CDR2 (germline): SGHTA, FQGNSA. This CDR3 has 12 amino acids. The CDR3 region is CASSLRTGELFF. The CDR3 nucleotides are TGTGCCAGCAGCTTACGGACCGGGGAGCTGTTTTTT.

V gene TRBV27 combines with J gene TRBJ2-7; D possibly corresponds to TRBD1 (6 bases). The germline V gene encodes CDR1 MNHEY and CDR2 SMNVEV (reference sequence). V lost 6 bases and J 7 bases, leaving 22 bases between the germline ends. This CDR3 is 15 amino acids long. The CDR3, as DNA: TGTGCCAGCAGGGCCCGGACAGCTATACCTCGGGAGCAGTACTTC. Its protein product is CASRARTAIPREQYF.

This CDR3 is CASRQGLVIEKLFF. CDR3 DNA: TGTGCCAGCAGACAGGGGTTGGTTATTGAAAAACTGTTTTTT. The rearrangement joins TRBV6-5 to TRBJ1-4; 7 bases fit TRBD1. This CDR3 has 14 amino acids. The V gene end was trimmed by 6 bases and the J gene end by 7 bases; junction bases not matched to a gene: 8. In germline, CDR1 is MNHEY, CDR2 SVGAGI.

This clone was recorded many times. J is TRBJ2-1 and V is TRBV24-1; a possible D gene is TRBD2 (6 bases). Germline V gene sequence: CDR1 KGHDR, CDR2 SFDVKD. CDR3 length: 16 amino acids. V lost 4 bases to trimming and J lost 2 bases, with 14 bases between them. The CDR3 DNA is TGTGCCACCAGTGAGCACCGGGACTCGGCCTACAATGAGCAGTTCTTC. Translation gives CATSEHRDSAYNEQFF.

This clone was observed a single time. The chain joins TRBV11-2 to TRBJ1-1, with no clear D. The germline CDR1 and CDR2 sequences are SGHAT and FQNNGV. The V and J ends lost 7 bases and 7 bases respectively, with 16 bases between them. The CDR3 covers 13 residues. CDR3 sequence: CASTKSVAGEAFF. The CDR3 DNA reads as TGTGCCAGCACCAAATCCGTCGCCGGTGAAGCTTTCTTT.

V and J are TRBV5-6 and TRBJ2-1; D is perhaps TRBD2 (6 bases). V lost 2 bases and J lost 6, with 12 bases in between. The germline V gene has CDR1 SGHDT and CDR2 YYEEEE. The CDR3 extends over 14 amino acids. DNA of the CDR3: TGTGCCAGCAGCTTCCTGACGGGAGTCAATGAGCAGTTCTTC. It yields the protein CASSFLTGVNEQFF.

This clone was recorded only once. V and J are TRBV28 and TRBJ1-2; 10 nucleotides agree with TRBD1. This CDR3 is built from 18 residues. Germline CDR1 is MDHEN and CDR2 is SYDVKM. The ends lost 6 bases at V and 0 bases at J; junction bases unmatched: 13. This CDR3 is CASRSTGTGEVPNYGYTF. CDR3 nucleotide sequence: TGTGCCAGCAGGTCAACAGGGACAGGGGAAGTACCTAACTATGGCTACACCTTC.

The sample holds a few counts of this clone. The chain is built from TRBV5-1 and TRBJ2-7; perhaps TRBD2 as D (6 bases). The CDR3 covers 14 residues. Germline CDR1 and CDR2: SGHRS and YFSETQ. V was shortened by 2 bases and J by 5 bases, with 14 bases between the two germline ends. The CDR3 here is CASSFRGMRDEQYF. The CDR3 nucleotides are TGCGCCAGCAGCTTTCGGGGGATGCGGGACGAGCAGTACTTC.

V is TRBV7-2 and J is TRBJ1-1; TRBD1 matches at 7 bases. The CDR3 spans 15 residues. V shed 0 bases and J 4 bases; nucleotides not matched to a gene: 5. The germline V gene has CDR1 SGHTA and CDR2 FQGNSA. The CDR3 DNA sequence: TGTGCCAGCAGCTTAGCTGTCACAGGGGTCACTGAAGCTTTCTTT. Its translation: CASSLAVTGVTEAFF.

The CDR3 sequence is CATSSRTGGINQPQHF. The CDR3 DNA reads TGTGCCACCAGCAGCAGAACAGGGGGCATCAATCAGCCCCAGCATTTT. The V gene is TRBV15, the J gene TRBJ1-5; TRBD1 aligns across 9 bases. CDR3 length: 16 amino acids. From germline, CDR1 is LNHNV and CDR2 YYDKDF (reference sequence). Losses at the gene ends were 3 bases for V and 3 bases for J; bases not matched to a gene: 6.

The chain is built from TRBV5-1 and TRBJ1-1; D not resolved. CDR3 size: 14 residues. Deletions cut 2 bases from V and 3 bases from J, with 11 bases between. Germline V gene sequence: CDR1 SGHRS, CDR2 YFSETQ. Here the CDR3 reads CASSFEHSYTEAFF. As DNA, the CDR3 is TGCGCCAGCAGCTTCGAACATTCCTACACTGAAGCTTTCTTT.

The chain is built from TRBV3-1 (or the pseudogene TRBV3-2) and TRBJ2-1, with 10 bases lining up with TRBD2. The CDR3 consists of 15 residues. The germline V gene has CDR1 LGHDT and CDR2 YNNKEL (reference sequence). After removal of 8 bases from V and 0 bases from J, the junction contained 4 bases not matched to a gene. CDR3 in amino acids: CASSGLAFSYNEQFF. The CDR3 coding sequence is TGTGCCAGCTCGGGACTAGCGTTCTCCTACAATGAGCAGTTCTTC.

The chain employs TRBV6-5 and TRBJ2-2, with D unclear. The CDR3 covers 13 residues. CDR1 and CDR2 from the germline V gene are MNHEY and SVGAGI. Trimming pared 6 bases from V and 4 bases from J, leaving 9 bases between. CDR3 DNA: TGTGCCAGCAGGAAACAGAGCACCGGGGAGCTGTTTTTT. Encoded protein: CASRKQSTGELFF.

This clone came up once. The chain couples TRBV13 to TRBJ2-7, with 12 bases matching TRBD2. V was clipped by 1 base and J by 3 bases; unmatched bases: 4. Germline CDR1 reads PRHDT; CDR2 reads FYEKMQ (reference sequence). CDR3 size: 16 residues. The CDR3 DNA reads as TGTGCCAGCAGCTTAGTTAGGACTAGCGGGAACTACGAGCAGTACTTC. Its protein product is CASSLVRTSGNYEQYF.

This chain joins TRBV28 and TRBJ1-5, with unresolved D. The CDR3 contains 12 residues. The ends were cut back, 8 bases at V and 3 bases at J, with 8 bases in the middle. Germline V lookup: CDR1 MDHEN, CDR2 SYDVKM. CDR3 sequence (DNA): TGTGCCAGCTTCCTAGCCAATCAGCCCCAGCATTTT. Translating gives CASFLANQPQHF.

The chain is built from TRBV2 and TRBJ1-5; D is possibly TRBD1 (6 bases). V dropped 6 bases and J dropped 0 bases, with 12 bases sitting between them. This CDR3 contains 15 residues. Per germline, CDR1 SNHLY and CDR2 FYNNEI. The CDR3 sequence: CASSASRGSNQPQHF. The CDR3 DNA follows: TGTGCCAGCAGCGCTAGCAGGGGTAGCAATCAGCCCCAGCATTTT.

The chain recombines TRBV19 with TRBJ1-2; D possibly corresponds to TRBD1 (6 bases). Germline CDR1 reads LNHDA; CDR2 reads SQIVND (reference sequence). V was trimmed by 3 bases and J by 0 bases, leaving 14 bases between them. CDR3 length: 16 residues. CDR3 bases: TGTGCCAGTAGTATTACCGGACAGTCAACTAACTATGGCTACACCTTC. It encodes CASSITGQSTNYGYTF.

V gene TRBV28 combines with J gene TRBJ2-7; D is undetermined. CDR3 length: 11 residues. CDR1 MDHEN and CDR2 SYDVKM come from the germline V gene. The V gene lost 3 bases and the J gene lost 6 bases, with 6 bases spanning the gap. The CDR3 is CASSLVGEQYF. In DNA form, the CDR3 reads TGTGCCAGCAGTTTGGTCGGCGAGCAGTACTTC. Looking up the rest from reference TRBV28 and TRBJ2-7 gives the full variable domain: DVKVTQSSRYLVKRTGEKVFLECVQDMDHENMFWYRQDPGLGLRLIYFSYDVKMKEKGDIPEGYSVSREKKERFSLILESASTNQTSMYLCASSLVGEQYFGPGTRLTVT.

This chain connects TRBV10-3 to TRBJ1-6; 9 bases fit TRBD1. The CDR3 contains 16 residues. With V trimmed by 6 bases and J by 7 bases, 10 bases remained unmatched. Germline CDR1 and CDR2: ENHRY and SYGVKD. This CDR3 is CAIRSDRGAGNSPLHF. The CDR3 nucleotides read TGTGCCATCAGATCGGACAGGGGAGCGGGAAATTCACCCCTCCACTTT.

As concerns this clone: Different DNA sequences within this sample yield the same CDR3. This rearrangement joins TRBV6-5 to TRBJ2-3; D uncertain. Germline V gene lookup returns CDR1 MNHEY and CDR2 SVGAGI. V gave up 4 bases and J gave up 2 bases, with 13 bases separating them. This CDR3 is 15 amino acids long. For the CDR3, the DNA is TGTGCCAGCAGTTTTTCAGGTTCCCTCACAGATACGCAGTATTTT. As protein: CASSFSGSLTDTQYF.

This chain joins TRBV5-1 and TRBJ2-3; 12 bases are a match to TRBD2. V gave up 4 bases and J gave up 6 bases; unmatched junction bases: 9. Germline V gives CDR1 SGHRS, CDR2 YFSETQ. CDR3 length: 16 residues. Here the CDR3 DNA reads TGCGCCAGCAGCCCAAGCGGACTAGCGGGACTTGATACGCAGTATTTT. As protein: CASSPSGLAGLDTQYF.